The sequence of this TCR beta chain was determined in a study of CD8+ T cells in alopecia areata. Study overall: Each recipient was an approximately 7-10-week-old female C3H/HeJ mouse given skin from a roughly 6-13-month-old C3H/HeJ donor with spontaneous alopecia.

Sorting used CD4, CD8alpha, NKG2D, NKG2ACE and other markers on pooled cutaneous lymph node cells. This clone was recorded many times. The antigen is not known. The genes are named according to mouse. The read stops 4 residues short of the end of the CDR3; the missing end is completed from the germline J gene. The CDR3 length is 14 residues. Germline V CDR1 and CDR2: MNHDT, YYDKIL. V trimming: 2 bases; J trimming: 4 bases; junction bases outside the gene matches: 1. The study, taken as a whole, reports: Scalp sequencing also captures normal skin's resident alphabeta T cells. Elevated clonality characterized lesional scalp relative to normal scalp, particularly in alopecia totalis/universalis.

RNA was extracted and reverse transcribed into cDNA as the sequencing template. Some clones are missing from TCRdb's copy, which holds only in-frame ones; the method was immunoSEQ multiplex PCR. Listed for the sample are roughly 260,000 clones, none seen a single time. The V gene is TRBV17, the J gene TRBJ2-2, with 7 nucleotides matching TRBD2. The sequence came from a C3H/HeJ mouse with alopecia areata. The strain bears MHC haplotype H2-k. The sequenced sample consisted of CD4+ T cells sorted from a lymph node. The part of the CDR3 DNA that was read is TGTGCTAGCAGTAGACTGGGGGTCACCGGG. This gives the protein CASSRLGVTG. The entire CDR3 protein reads CASSRLGVTGQLYF.